This passage covers 22 T cell receptor beta chains from one sample sequenced in a study of early stage breast cancer tumors. Data came from immunoSEQ multiplex PCR; TCRdb stores just in-frame clones and leaves some out. The sample yields about 28,000 clones, 80% seen once. The sample comprised blood. The receptors here all came from a person aged 55 to 75 with breast cancer.

This sequence joins TRBV7-3 and TRBJ2-2; TRBD2 agrees at 13 bases. V shed 6 bases, J shed 4 bases, and the junction held 11 bases outside the gene matches. Germline V gives CDR1 SGHTA, CDR2 FQGTGA. CDR3 length equals 18 residues. Here the CDR3 DNA reads TGTGCCAGCAGACCCACCCTTACTAGCGGGAGGGCCACCGGGGAGCTGTTTTTT. Translated: CASRPTLTSGRATGELFF. Full variable domain (outside the CDR3, taken from reference TRBV7-3 and TRBJ2-2): GAGVSQTPSNKVTEKGKYVELRCDPISGHTALYWYRQSLGQGPEFLIYFQGTGAADDSGLPNDRFFAVRPEGSVSTLKIQRTERGDSAVYLCASRPTLTSGRATGELFFGEGSRLTVL.

This clone showed up just a few times. The chain links TRBV20-1 to TRBJ2-5, with a possible D match to TRBD2 (5 bases). Germline CDR1 and CDR2: DFQATT and SNEGSKA (reference sequence). The V gene lost 5 bases and the J gene lost 6 bases, with 7 bases spanning the gap. CDR3 length: 10 residues. CDR3 sequence: CSAQRQTQYF. The CDR3 nucleotides read TGCAGTGCTCAGCGGCAGACCCAGTACTTC.

The chain is built from TRBV5-1 and TRBJ1-1, with D uncertain. This CDR3 is 13 amino acids long. V was trimmed by 2 bases and J by 1 base, leaving 6 bases between them. CDR1 and CDR2 (germline): SGHRS, YFSETQ. The CDR3 DNA is TGCGCCAGCAGCTTTGGGAGGAACACTGAAGCTTTCTTT. As protein: CASSFGRNTEAFF.

This chain links TRBV10-2 with TRBJ2-7, with 10 bases aligning to TRBD1. The ends lost 4 bases at V and 7 bases at J; junction bases unmatched: 4. Germline V lookup: CDR1 WSHSY, CDR2 SAAADI. This CDR3 spans 13 amino acids. Here the CDR3 DNA reads TGCGCCAGCAGTGGACAGGGGGCGAGGGAGCAGTACTTC. Encoded protein: CASSGQGAREQYF.

The chain employs TRBV11-2 and TRBJ1-2; weak D call: TRBD1 (6 bases). The CDR3 has 14 residues. V dropped 3 bases and J dropped 4 bases, with 12 bases sitting between them. Germline V gene data show CDR1 as SGHAT and CDR2 as FQNNGV. CDR3 loop: CASSLSQGPYGYTF. The CDR3 DNA sequence: TGTGCCAGCAGCTTGTCGCAGGGGCCCTATGGCTACACCTTC.

The rearrangement uses TRBV5-1 and TRBJ2-6; D is ambiguous. The CDR3 runs to 16 residues. The ends were cut back, 0 bases at V and 0 bases at J, with 7 bases in the middle. Germline assignment: CDR1 SGHRS and CDR2 YFSETQ. The CDR3 here is CASSLGGNSGANVLTF. Here the CDR3 DNA reads TGCGCCAGCAGCTTGGGTGGCAACTCTGGGGCCAACGTCCTGACTTTC.

This clone was picked up a small number of times. The chain links TRBV18 to TRBJ2-3; D not certain. This CDR3 is built from 13 residues. Germline CDR1 is KGHSH and CDR2 is LQKENI. The V end lost 2 bases, the J end lost 5 bases, and 8 bases lay between the germline ends. The DNA for the CDR3 is TGTGCCAGCTCACCAGCAGGTGAAGATACGCAGTATTTT. Protein product: CASSPAGEDTQYF.

This clone turned up a few times. CDR3 in amino acids: CASSLQGTNEQYF. The DNA of the CDR3 is TGTGCCAGCAGTTTACAGGGGACCAACGAGCAGTACTTC. The chain has TRBV27 and TRBJ2-7; TRBD1 might be the D (6 bases). The V end lost 2 bases, the J end lost 5 bases, and 10 bases lay between the germline ends. This CDR3 is 13 amino acids long. Germline V gene sequence: CDR1 MNHEY, CDR2 SMNVEV (reference sequence).

This clone was counted a few times. The chain recombines TRBV25-1 with TRBJ2-1; TRBD2 is a possible D gene (6 bases). The V gene's germline CDR1 is MGHDK and CDR2 SYGVNS. There are 11 residues in the CDR3. The V and J ends lost 8 bases and 9 bases respectively, with 11 bases between them. The CDR3 reads CASGGTSEQFF. The CDR3 DNA sequence: TGTGCCAGCGGCGGGACGAGTGAGCAGTTCTTC.

The chain joins TRBV6-1 to TRBJ2-7; TRBD2 is a possible D gene (6 bases). From germline, CDR1 is MNHNS and CDR2 SASEGT. The CDR3 contains 16 residues. Deletions cut 2 bases from V and 2 bases from J, with 16 bases between. The CDR3 DNA reads as TGTGCCAGCAGTGAACCCGGGACTGGGGACCCCTACGAGCAGTACTTC. Translation gives CASSEPGTGDPYEQYF.

The chain employs TRBV19 and TRBJ2-7; unclear D gene. CDR3 length: 14 amino acids. Per germline, CDR1 LNHDA and CDR2 SQIVND (reference sequence). V was pared by 3 bases and J by 6 bases, with 15 bases between. CDR3 sequence: CASSMVGVGGEQYF. DNA for the CDR3: TGTGCCAGTAGTATGGTGGGCGTCGGTGGCGAGCAGTACTTC.

The V gene is TRBV6-6, the J gene TRBJ1-2, with 7 nucleotides matching TRBD1. Looked up from germline, CDR1 is MNHNY and CDR2 is SVGAGI (reference sequence). This CDR3 contains 12 residues. Trimming at V came to 5 bases and at J to 11 bases, leaving 8 bases not matched to a gene. In DNA form, the CDR3 reads TGTGCCAGCAGTCCACCCCAGACAGGGTACACCTTC. Its protein is CASSPPQTGYTF.

This rearrangement joins TRBV5-4 to TRBJ2-7; 9 nucleotides line up with TRBD2. Germline CDR1 SGHNT, CDR2 YYREEE (reference sequence). This CDR3 has 14 residues. The V gene end was trimmed by 4 bases and the J gene end by 3 bases; junction bases not matched to a gene: 5. The chain's CDR3 is CASSRGTSIYEQYF. Here the CDR3 DNA reads TGTGCCAGCAGCCGCGGGACTAGCATCTACGAGCAGTACTTC.

The table lists this clone with a count of one. The CDR3: CASRMKDTSYNEQFF. As DNA, the CDR3 is TGCGCCAGCAGAATGAAGGACACCTCTTACAATGAGCAGTTCTTC. The genes are TRBV5-1 and TRBJ2-1, with D maybe TRBD1 (5 bases). Germline-derived CDR1 and CDR2 are SGHRS and YFSETQ. V lost 5 bases and J 4 bases, leaving 16 bases between the germline ends. The CDR3 is made up of 15 amino acids.

This chain links TRBV4-3 with TRBJ1-2; D might be TRBD1 (6 bases). The germline V gene encodes CDR1 LGHNA and CDR2 YSLEER. The V end lost 0 bases, the J end lost 4 bases, and 18 bases lay between the germline ends. The CDR3 has 17 residues. This CDR3 reads CASSQDLSPTGSYGYTF. The DNA of the CDR3 is TGCGCCAGCAGCCAAGATTTATCCCCCACAGGGTCCTATGGCTACACCTTC.

V usage is TRBV11-2 and J usage is TRBJ1-5, with TRBD1 matching over 7 bases. The CDR3 extends over 14 amino acids. V shed 5 bases, J shed 1 base, and the junction held 2 bases outside the gene matches. The germline V gene encodes CDR1 SGHAT and CDR2 FQNNGV. CDR3 sequence (DNA): TGTGCCAGCAGCCGGGACAGCAGCAATCAGCCCCAGCATTTT. This codes for CASSRDSSNQPQHF.

This chain connects TRBV18 to TRBJ2-5; tentative D call: TRBD1 (6 bases). Germline CDR1 reads KGHSH; CDR2 reads LQKENI. V shed 4 bases and J shed 2 bases, with 8 bases lying between them. This CDR3 is 13 amino acids long. CDR3 DNA: TGTGCCAGCTCACTGGGACATCAAGAGACCCAGTACTTC. Encoded protein: CASSLGHQETQYF.

The chain is built from TRBV9 and TRBJ2-1, with 9 bases lining up with TRBD2. V was clipped by 0 bases and J by 5 bases; unmatched bases: 9. Germline-derived CDR1 and CDR2 are SGDLS and YYNGEE. This CDR3 contains 17 residues. The CDR3 sequence: CASSVAYGERGDNEQFF. The CDR3 DNA follows: TGTGCCAGCAGCGTAGCTTACGGGGAGCGGGGGGACAATGAGCAGTTCTTC.

The V call is TRBV7-2, the J call TRBJ2-6; 9 bases match TRBD1. CDR3 size: 16 residues. Trimming cost V 7 bases and J 2 bases; bases outside gene matches: 6. Germline lookup yields CDR1 SGHTA and CDR2 FQGNSA. The CDR3 bases are TGTGCCAGCACGACTCGGACAGGGGCTGGGGCCAACGTCCTGACTTTC. This sequence encodes CASTTRTGAGANVLTF.

The gene calls are TRBV4-1 and TRBJ2-2, with 7 bases lining up with TRBD1. This CDR3 comprises 17 residues. With V trimmed by 4 bases and J by 0 bases, 8 bases remained unmatched. CDR1 MGHRA and CDR2 YSYEKL come from the germline V gene. In DNA form, the CDR3 reads TGCGCCAGCAGCCGCGTTCGACAGGGTGCGAACACCGGGGAGCTGTTTTTT. This sequence encodes CASSRVRQGANTGELFF.

This clone showed up just a few times. The V and J genes are TRBV19 and TRBJ1-2; D perhaps matches TRBD1 (5 bases). Trimming removed 7 bases at V and 0 bases at J, with 9 bases between. Germline CDR1 reads LNHDA; CDR2 reads SQIVND (reference sequence). This CDR3 region has 13 residues. For the CDR3, the DNA is TGTGCCAGTACTGACAGTTCTAACTATGGCTACACCTTC. As protein: CASTDSSNYGYTF.

J is TRBJ2-7 and V is TRBV7-2, with D uncertain. Germline V lookup: CDR1 SGHTA, CDR2 FQGNSA. V dropped 5 bases and J dropped 2 bases, with 7 bases sitting between them. The CDR3 extends over 12 amino acids. The CDR3 loop is CASSEATYEQYF. As DNA, the CDR3 is TGTGCCAGCAGCGAGGCGACCTACGAGCAGTACTTC.